The TCR beta chain under discussion was sequenced for a study of human T cells and chemical hapten exposure. About the research overall: Among samples, TCR yields varied mainly because of small differences in pooled library volume. General study points: There were significantly more large CDR3 similarity clusters among expanded TCRs than among controls.

Documented time point: pre-sensitization, week 0. Treatment here: therapeutic diphenylcyclopropenone sensitization with weekly scalp DPC. Authors' data handling: A per-sample median of around 100,000 TCRs was observed, with a range of about 20,000 to 700,000. TCRdb reanalysed the RACE reads using MiXCR and keeps one entry per CDR3 protein. TCRdb's processing, not the authors' own work, is the source of the V and J calls. The sample has around 100,000 distinct CDR3 sequences, 10% to 14% seen once; the top ten hold 2.5% to 4%. CDR1 LGHDT and CDR2 YNNKEL come from the germline V gene (reference sequence). This CDR3 comprises 18 residues. Trimming removed 1 base from V and 2 bases from J; junction bases left unmatched: 8. This clonotype occurred a few times. Its antigen is unidentified.

Sequenced here: whole blood, sampled in connection with sensitization to the hapten diphenylcyclopropenone (DPC). The receptor was derived from a woman aged 55 to 70 with alopecia areata. Some clones in this sample may be carry-over from other donors' samples. The J gene is TRBJ2-3, the V gene TRBV3-1; 11 bases map to TRBD2. CDR3 nucleotide sequence: TGTGCCAGCAGCCAAGCCCAACTAGCGGGGGACACCACAGATACGCAGTATTTT. Amino acid sequence: CASSQAQLAGDTTDTQYF.